Sequencing of this T cell receptor (beta chain) was carried out in a study of CD8 T cells in ankylosing spondylitis. The study's findings and limits: Reactive arthritis synovial fluid and blood were previously reported to contain some motif variants. Matched synovial fluid from ankylosing spondylitis patients was reported to be enriched for disease-linked clones.

This clonotype was detected many times. Its specificity is unknown. One entry per CDR3 protein, called by TCRdb with MiXCR from the 5' RACE reads. The table lists some 240,000 distinct CDR3 sequences, 8.6% of them singletons. CDR3 length equals 16 residues. With 2 bases clipped from V and 6 bases from J, the junction kept 6 bases outside the gene matches. Germline lookup yields CDR1 MNHEY and CDR2 SVGEGT. What was sequenced was blood, either unsorted or a sorted T cell fraction (not recorded which). This rearrangement joins TRBV6-2 or TRBV6-3 to TRBJ2-3; 12 nucleotides line up with TRBD2. The receptor was derived from a male donor with ankylosing spondylitis or in good health (not recorded which). CDR3 DNA sequence: TGTGCCAGCAGTTACAGCCGGACTAGCGGGAAGGATACGCAGTATTTT. Its translation: CASSYSRTSGKDTQYF.